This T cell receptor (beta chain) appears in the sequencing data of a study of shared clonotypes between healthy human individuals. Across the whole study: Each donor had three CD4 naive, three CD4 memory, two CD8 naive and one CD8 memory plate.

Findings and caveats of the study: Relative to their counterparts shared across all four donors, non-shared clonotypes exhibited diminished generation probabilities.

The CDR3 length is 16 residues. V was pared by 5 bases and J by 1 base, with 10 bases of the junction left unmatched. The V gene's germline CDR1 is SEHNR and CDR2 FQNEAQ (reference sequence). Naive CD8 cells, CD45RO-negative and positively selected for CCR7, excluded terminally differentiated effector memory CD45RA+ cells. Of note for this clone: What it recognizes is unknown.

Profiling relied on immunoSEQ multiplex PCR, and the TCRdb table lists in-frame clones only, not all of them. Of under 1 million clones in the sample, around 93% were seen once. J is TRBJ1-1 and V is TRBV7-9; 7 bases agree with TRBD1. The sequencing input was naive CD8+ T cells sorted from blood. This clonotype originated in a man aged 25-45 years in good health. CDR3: CASSPPGTAKNTEAFF. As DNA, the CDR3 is TGTGCCAGCAGCCCACCGGGGACAGCTAAGAACACTGAAGCTTTCTTT.